The 3 T cell receptor beta chains listed next were all sequenced from one sample in a study of PD-1 blockade in classical Hodgkin lymphoma. Libraries were prepared by immunoSEQ multiplex PCR; TCRdb keeps only in-frame clonotypes and omits some of them. Counted here are some 17,000 clones, about 75% occurring once; the ten biggest clones make up roughly 2.5%. Described time point: cycle 4 day 1 (C4D1), after 6 weeks of nivolumab. Each of the patients experienced relapse following autologous stem cell transplantation, and their brentuximab vedotin exposure differed. CD4+ T cells were purified from thawed PBMCs by negative selection. The sample here was CD4+ T cells from blood, taken before the fourth cycle of nivolumab. The receptors shown here come from a human donor with classical Hodgkin lymphoma.

This clone turned up a few times. The genes are TRBV5-4 and TRBJ2-3; no reliable D call. V was pared by 2 bases and J by 0 bases, with 7 bases between. The germline V gene encodes CDR1 SGHNT and CDR2 YYREEE (reference sequence). The CDR3 contains 14 residues. The CDR3 reads CASSFPVSTDTQYF. The CDR3 nucleotides are TGTGCCAGCAGCTTTCCCGTTAGCACAGATACGCAGTATTTT.

The chain links TRBV2 to TRBJ1-1, with 9 positions matching TRBD1. The V gene end was trimmed by 8 bases and the J gene end by 3 bases; junction bases not matched to a gene: 4. The germline gives CDR1 SNHLY, CDR2 FYNNEI. This CDR3 has 13 amino acids. The CDR3 bases are TGTGCCAGCGGGGGACAGGGTTACACTGAAGCTTTCTTT. Its translation: CASGGQGYTEAFF.

The chain links TRBV27 to TRBJ2-1; TRBD2 agrees at 8 bases. The CDR3 consists of 19 residues. CDR1 is MNHEY, CDR2 SMNVEV, per germline (reference sequence). Losses at the gene ends were 3 bases for V and 2 bases for J; bases not matched to a gene: 15. This CDR3 reads CASSLGSGAPRATYNEQFF. The CDR3 DNA follows: TGTGCCAGCAGTTTGGGTAGCGGGGCGCCACGAGCCACCTACAATGAGCAGTTCTTC.